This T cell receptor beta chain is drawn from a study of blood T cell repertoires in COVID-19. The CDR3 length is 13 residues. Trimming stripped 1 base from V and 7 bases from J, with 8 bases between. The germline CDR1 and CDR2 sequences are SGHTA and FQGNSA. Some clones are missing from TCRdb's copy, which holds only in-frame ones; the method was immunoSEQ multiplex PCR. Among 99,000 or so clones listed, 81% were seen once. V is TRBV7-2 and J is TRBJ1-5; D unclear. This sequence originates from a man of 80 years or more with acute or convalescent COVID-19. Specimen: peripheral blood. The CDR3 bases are TGTGCCAGCAGCTTAGACAGCAGGCAGCCCCAGCATTTT. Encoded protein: CASSLDSRQPQHF.